The clone carrying this T cell receptor (beta chain) appeared a few times. TCRdb passed the RT-PCR reads through MiXCR, listing each CDR3 protein once. The sample lists some 540,000 distinct CDR3 sequences, approximately 22% occurring once. The CDR3 length is 14 residues. V was pared by 3 bases and J by 5 bases, with 9 bases of the junction left unmatched. Germline assignment: CDR1 DFQATT and CDR2 SNEGSKA (reference sequence). The sample originates from a study of response to subunit inactivated influenza vaccine. This sample was shared with a second study, whose subject was T cells expressing NK-cell markers. As that study records: As the method of synthesis, 5'RACE template switching with UMIs yielded TCR beta cDNA. Eight donors were sequenced, of whom seven were HCMV-seropositive, while the remaining one was HCMV-seronegative. Expanded NKG2C+ T cell clones had unclear HCMV specificity.

The receptor's source is a man aged 50-59 years who received an inactivated influenza vaccine. The rearrangement uses TRBV20-1 and TRBJ2-7; 8 nucleotides agree with TRBD2. The specimen comprised CD4+ T cells sorted from PBMCs, sampled 11 to 12 days after vaccination. CDR3 in amino acids: CSASGGARIDEQYF. The CDR3 bases are TGCAGTGCTAGCGGGGGGGCGCGGATCGACGAGCAGTACTTC.